This TCR beta chain is from a study of response to subunit inactivated influenza vaccine. This clonotype was seen at least ten times. TCRdb redid the calling of the RT-PCR reads with MiXCR, one entry per CDR3 protein. The table shows roughly 460,000 distinct CDR3 sequences, with approximately 10% occurring only once. Trimming removed 3 bases at V and 2 bases at J, with 16 bases between. The length of the CDR3 is 16 residues. The receptor was derived from a man aged 45-65 years who received an inactivated influenza vaccine. This chain links TRBV12-3 or TRBV12-4 with TRBJ2-5, with D perhaps assigned TRBD1 or TRBD2 (6 bases each). The specimen comprised PBMCs from blood, sampled roughly 46 days after vaccination. The CDR3 bases are TGTGCCAGCAGTTTTAAGGGGGGCCCCAGACAAGAGACCCAGTACTTC. It specifies CASSFKGGPRQETQYF.